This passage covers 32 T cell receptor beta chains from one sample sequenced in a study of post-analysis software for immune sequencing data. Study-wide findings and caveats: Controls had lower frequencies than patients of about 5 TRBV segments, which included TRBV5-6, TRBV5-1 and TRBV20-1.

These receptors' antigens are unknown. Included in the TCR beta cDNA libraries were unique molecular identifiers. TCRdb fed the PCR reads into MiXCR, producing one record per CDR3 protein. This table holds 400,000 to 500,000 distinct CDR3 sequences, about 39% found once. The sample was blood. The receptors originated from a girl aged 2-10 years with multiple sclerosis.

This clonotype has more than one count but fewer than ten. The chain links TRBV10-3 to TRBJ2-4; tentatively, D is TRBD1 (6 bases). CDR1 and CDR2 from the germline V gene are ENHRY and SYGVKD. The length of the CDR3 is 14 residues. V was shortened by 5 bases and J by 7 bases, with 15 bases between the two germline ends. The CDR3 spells CAISPQGWGNIQYF. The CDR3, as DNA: TGTGCCATCAGTCCACAGGGTTGGGGGAACATTCAGTACTTC.

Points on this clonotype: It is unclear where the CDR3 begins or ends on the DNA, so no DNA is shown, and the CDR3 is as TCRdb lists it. CDR3 region: CASSVGQGAQETKYF. This sequence joins TRBV10-1 and TRBJ2-7; the listed D gene, TRBD1, was not tested against the DNA. The germline V gene encodes CDR1 WNHNN and CDR2 SYGVQD (reference sequence). The CDR3 spans 15 residues, counting both ends.

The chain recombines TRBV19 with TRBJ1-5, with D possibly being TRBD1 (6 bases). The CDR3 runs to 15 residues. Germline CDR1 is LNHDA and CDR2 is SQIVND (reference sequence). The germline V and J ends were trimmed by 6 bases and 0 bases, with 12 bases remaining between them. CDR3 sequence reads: CASRTGEVSNQPQHF. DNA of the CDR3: TGTGCCAGTAGGACAGGAGAAGTTAGCAATCAGCCCCAGCATTTT.

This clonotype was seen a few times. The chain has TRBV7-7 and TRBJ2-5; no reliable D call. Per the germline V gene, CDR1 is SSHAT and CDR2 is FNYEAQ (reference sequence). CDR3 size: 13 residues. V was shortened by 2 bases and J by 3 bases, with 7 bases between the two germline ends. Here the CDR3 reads CASSLTIKETQYF. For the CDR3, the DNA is TGTGCCAGCAGCTTAACAATAAAAGAGACCCAGTACTTC.

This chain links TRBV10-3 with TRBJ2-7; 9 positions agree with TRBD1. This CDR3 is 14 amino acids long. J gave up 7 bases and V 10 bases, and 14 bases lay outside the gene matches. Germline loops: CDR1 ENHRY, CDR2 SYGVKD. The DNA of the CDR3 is TGTGCCAACCCCCTCAGGGACAGGGTAGATGAGCAGTACTTC. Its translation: CANPLRDRVDEQYF.

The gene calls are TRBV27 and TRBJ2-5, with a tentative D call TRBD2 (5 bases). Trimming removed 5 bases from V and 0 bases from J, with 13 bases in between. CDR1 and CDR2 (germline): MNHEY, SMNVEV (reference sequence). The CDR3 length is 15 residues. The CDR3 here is CASSVLGSDQETQYF. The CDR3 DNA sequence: TGTGCCAGCAGTGTATTAGGTAGCGACCAAGAGACCCAGTACTTC.

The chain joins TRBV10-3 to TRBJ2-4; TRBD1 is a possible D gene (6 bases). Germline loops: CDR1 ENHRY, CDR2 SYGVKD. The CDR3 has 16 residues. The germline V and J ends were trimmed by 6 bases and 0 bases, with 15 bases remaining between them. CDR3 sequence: CAISPDSPLAKNIQYF. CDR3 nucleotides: TGTGCCATCAGCCCGGACAGCCCTCTAGCCAAAAACATTCAGTACTTC.

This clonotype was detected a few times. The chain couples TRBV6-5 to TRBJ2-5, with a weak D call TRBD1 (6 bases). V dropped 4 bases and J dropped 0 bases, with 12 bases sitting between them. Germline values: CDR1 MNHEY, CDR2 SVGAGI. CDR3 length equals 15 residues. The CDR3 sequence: CASSFGQMYQETQYF. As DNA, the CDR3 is TGTGCCAGCAGTTTCGGACAGATGTACCAAGAGACCCAGTACTTC.

CDR3 loop: CASSPGAAGAPNEQFF. In DNA, the CDR3 is TGTGCCAGCAGCCCCGGGGCAGCGGGAGCTCCCAATGAGCAGTTCTTC. This chain links TRBV3-1 with TRBJ2-1; 8 bases agree with TRBD2. Germline lookup yields CDR1 LGHDT and CDR2 YNNKEL (reference sequence). CDR3 length: 16 residues. The ends lost 4 bases at V and 6 bases at J; junction bases unmatched: 11.

CDR3 nucleotides: TGCAGTGCTAGAGATGGGGATAGCGGGGGCTACGAGCAGTACTTC. Translating it yields CSARDGDSGGYEQYF. The rearrangement uses TRBV20-1 and TRBJ2-4, with 9 bases aligning to TRBD2. The DNA end lines up better with TRBJ2-7; the J call may be wrong. This CDR3 has 15 residues. Germline V gene lookup returns CDR1 DFQATT and CDR2 SNEGSKA (reference sequence).

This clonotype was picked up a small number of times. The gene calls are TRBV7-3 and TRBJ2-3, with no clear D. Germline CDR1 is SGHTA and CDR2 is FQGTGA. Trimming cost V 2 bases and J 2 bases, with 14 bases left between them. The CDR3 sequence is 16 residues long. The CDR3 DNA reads TGTGCCAGCAGCTTACCGAATGGACGGACCACAGATACGCAGTATTTT. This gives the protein CASSLPNGRTTDTQYF.

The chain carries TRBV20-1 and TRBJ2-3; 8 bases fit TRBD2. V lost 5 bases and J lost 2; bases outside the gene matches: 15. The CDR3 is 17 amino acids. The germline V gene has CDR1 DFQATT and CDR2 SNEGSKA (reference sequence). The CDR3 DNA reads TGCAGTGCTCCCCGCCCTTGGGCGGGGGGCCTCACAGATACGCAGTATTTT. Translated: CSAPRPWAGGLTDTQYF.

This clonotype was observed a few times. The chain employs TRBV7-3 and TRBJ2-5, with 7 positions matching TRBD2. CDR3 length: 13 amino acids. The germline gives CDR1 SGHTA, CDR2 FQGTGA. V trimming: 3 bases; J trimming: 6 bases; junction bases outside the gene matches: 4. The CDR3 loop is CASSLGGVQTQYF. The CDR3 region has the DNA TGTGCCAGCAGCTTGGGGGGGGTCCAGACCCAGTACTTC.

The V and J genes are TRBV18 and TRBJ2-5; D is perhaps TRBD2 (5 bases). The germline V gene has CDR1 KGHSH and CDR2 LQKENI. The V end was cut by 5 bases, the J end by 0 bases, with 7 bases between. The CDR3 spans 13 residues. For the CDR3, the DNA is TGTGCCAGCTCAGGAGGCCACCAAGAGACCCAGTACTTC. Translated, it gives CASSGGHQETQYF.

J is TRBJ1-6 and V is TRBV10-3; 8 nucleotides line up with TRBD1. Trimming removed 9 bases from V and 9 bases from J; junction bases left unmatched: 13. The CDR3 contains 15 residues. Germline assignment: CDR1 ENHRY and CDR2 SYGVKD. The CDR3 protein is CAIGDRQGFSSPLHF. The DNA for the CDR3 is TGTGCCATAGGGGACCGACAGGGGTTCTCTTCACCCCTCCACTTT.

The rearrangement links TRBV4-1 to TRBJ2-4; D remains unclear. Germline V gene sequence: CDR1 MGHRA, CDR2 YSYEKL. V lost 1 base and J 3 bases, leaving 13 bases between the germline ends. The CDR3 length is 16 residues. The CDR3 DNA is TGCGCCAGCAGCCAAGTAACGTCGGAAAACAAAAACATTCAGTACTTC. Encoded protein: CASSQVTSENKNIQYF.

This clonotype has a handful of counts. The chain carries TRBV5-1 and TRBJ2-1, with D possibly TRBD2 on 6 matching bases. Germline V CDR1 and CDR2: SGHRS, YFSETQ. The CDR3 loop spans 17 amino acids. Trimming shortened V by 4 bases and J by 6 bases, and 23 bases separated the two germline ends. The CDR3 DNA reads TGCGCCAGCAGCCTCTTCGGGAGTCCTCTGCTGTGCAATGAGCAGTTCTTC. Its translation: CASSLFGSPLLCNEQFF.

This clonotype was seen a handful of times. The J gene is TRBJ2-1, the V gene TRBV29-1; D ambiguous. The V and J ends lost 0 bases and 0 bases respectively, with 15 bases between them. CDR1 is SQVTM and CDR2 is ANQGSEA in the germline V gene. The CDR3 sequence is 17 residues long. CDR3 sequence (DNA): TGCAGCGTTGAAGATCGCTCAGACTCCAGCTCCTACAATGAGCAGTTCTTC. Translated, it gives CSVEDRSDSSSYNEQFF.

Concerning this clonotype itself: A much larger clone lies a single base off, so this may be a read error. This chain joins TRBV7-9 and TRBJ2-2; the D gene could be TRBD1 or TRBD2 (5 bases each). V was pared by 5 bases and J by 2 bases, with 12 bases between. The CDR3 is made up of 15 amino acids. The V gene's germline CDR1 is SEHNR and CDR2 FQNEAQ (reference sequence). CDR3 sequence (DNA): TGTGCCAGCAGCGGAGCGGACACAAACACCGGGGAGCTGTTTTTT. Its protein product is CASSGADTNTGELFF.

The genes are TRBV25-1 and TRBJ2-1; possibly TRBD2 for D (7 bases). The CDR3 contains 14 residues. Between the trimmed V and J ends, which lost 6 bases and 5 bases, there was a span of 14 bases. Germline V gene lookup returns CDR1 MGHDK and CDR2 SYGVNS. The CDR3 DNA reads TGTGCCAGCAGCGGGGGGCAAATACACAATGAGCAGTTCTTC. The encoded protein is CASSGGQIHNEQFF.

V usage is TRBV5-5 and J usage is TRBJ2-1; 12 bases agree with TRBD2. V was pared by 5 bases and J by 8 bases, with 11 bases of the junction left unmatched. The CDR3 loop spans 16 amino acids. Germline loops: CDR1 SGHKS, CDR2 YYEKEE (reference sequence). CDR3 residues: CASRPPLAGGVDEQFF. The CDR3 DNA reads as TGTGCCAGCAGGCCCCCCCTAGCGGGAGGGGTCGATGAGCAGTTCTTC.

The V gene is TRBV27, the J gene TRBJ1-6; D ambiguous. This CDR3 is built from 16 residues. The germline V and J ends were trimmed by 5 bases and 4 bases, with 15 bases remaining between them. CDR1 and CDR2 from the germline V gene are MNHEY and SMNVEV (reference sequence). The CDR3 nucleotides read TGTGCCAGCAGTCCCACGTTTCCGGGGTATAATTCACCCCTCCACTTT. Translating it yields CASSPTFPGYNSPLHF.

The CDR3 region has the DNA TGCAGTGCTAGAGGGGGGCTAAATCCCTACGAGCAGTACTTC. Translated: CSARGGLNPYEQYF. V usage is TRBV20-1 and J usage is TRBJ2-5; the D gene is possibly TRBD1 (6 bases). The J call is in doubt because the DNA end fits TRBJ2-7 better. The CDR3 runs 14 residues. CDR1 and CDR2 from the germline V gene are DFQATT and SNEGSKA (reference sequence).

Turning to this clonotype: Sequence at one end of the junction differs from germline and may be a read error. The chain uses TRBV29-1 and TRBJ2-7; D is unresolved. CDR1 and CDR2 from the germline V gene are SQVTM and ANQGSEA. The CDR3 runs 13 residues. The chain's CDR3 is CSVQMVRAYERYF. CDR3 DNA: TGCAGCGTGCAGATGGTTCGGGCCTACGAGCGGTACTTC.

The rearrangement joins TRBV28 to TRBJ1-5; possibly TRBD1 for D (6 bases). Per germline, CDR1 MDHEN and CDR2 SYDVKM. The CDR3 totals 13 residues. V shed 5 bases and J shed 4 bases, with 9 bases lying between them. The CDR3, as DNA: TGTGCCAGCAGTACAGGGTATAATCAGCCCCAGCATTTT. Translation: CASSTGYNQPQHF.

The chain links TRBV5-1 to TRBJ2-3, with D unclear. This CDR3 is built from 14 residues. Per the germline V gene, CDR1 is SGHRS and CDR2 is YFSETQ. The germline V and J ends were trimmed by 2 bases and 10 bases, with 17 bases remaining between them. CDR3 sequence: CASSFYNGEEAQYF. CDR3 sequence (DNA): TGCGCCAGCAGCTTCTACAACGGAGAAGAAGCGCAGTATTTT. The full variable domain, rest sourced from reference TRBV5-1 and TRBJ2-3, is KAGVTQTPRYLIKTRGQQVTLSCSPISGHRSVSWYQQTPGQGLQFLFEYFSETQRNKGNFPGRFSGRQFSNSRSEMNVSTLELGDSALYLCASSFYNGEEAQYFGPGTRLTVL.

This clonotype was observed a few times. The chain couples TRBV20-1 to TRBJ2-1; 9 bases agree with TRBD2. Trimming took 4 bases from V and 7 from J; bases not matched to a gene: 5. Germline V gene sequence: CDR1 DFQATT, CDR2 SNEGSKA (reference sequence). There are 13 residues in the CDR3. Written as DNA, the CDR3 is TGCAGTGCTATAGCGGGAGCATCTAATGAGCAGTTCTTC. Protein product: CSAIAGASNEQFF.

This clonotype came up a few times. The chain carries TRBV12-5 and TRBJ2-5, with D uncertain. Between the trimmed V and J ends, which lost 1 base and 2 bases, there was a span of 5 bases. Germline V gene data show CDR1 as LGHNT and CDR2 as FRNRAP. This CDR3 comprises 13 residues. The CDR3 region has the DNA TGTGCTAGTGGTTTGGCTGATCAAGAGACCCAGTACTTC. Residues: CASGLADQETQYF. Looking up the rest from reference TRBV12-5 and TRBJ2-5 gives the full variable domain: DARVTQTPRHKVTEMGQEVTMRCQPILGHNTVFWYRQTMMQGLELLAYFRNRAPLDDSGMPKDRFSAEMPDATLATLKIQPSEPRDSAVYFCASGLADQETQYFGPGTRLLVL.

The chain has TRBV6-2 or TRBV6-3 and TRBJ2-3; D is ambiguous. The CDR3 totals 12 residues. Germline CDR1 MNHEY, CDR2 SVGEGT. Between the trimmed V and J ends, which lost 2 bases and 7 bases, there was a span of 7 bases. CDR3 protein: CASSYKLNTQYF. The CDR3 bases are TGTGCCAGCAGTTACAAGCTGAATACGCAGTATTTT.

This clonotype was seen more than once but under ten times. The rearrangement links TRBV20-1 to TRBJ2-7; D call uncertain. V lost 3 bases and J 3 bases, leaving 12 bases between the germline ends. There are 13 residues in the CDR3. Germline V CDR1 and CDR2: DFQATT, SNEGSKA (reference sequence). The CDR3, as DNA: TGCAGTGCTAGGCGTGGGCTTTACTACGAGCAGTACTTC. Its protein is CSARRGLYYEQYF.

The CDR3 DNA reads TGCGCCAGCAGCCATCAAGCTTCCGGGACTAGCGGGGGGGGAGATACGCAGTATTTT. Encoded protein: CASSHQASGTSGGGDTQYF. V and J are TRBV4-1 and TRBJ2-3; 16 positions agree with TRBD2. The germline V gene encodes CDR1 MGHRA and CDR2 YSYEKL. The CDR3 runs 19 residues. With 3 bases clipped from V and 5 bases from J, the junction kept 11 bases outside the gene matches.

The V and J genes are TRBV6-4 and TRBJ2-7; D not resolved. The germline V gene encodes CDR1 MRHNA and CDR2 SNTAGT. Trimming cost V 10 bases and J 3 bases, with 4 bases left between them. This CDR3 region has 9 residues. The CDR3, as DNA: TGTGCCACCCTCTACGAGCAGTACTTC. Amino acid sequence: CATLYEQYF.